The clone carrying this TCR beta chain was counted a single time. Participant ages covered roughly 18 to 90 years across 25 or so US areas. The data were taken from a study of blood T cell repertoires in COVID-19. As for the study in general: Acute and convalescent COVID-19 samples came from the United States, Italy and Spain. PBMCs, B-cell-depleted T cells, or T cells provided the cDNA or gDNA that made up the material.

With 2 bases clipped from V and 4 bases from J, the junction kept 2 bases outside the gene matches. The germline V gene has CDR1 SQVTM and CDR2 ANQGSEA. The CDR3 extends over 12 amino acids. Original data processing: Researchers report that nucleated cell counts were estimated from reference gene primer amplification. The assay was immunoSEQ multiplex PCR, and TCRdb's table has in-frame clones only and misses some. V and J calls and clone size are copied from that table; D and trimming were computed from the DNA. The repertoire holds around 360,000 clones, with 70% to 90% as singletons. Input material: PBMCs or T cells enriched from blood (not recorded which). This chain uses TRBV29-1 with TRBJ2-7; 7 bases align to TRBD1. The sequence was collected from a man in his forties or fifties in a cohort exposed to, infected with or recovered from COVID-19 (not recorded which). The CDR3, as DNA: TGCAGCGTTGAAAGGGGGCAGTACGAGCAGTACTTC. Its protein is CSVERGQYEQYF.